This T cell receptor beta chain came from a study of T cells in Graves' hyperthyroidism and ophthalmopathy. Whole-study results and caveats: Ophthalmopathy was identified by the model a median around 6.3 months ahead of onset. Blood shared most expanded thyroid clonotypes above 0.001.

Hyperthyroidism had been newly diagnosed in patients aged 18 to 65, and its duration was under 2 months. Clinicians diagnosed patients from clinical symptoms, serum thyroxine and TRAb, thyroid ultrasound and orbital computed tomography. RNA transcripts provided the source from which TCR beta CDR3 regions were amplified. TCR CDR3 regions were first amplified by RT-PCR with HTBI primers. TCRdb redid the calling of the multiplex PCR reads with MiXCR, one entry per CDR3 protein. The repertoire holds 730,000 or so distinct CDR3 sequences, with around 19% as singletons. About this clonotype: Antigen specificity is unknown.

The sequence was obtained from a woman aged 45-60 years with Graves' hyperthyroidism that later progressed to Graves' ophthalmopathy. Material: blood.

CDR3 DNA sequence: TGCAGTGCCACACACCACTCTGGAAACACCATATATTTT. This codes for CSATHHSGNTIYF. This chain connects TRBV20-1 to TRBJ1-3; D unclear. There are 13 residues in the CDR3. Germline V lookup: CDR1 DFQATT, CDR2 SNEGSKA (reference sequence). V lost 6 bases and J 0 bases, leaving 9 bases between the germline ends.